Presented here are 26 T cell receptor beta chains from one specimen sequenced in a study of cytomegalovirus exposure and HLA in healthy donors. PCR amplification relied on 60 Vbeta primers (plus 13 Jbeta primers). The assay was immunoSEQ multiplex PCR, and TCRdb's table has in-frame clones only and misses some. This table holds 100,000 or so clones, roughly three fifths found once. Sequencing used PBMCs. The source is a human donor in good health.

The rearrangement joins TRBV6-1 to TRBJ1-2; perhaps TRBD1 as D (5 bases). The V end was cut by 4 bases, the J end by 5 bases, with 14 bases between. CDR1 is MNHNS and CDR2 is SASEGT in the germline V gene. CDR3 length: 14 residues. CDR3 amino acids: CASSVGARLYGYTF. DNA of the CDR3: TGTGCCAGCAGTGTAGGGGCAAGACTTTATGGCTACACCTTC.

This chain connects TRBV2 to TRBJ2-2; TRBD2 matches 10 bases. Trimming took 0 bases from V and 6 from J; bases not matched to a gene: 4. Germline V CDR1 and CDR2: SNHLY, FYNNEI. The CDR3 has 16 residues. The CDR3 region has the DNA TGTGCCAGCAGTGAAGCGCTAGCGGGAGTCCCCGGGGAGCTGTTTTTT. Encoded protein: CASSEALAGVPGELFF. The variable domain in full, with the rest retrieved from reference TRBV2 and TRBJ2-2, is EPEVTQTPSHQVTQMGQEVILRCVPISNHLYFYWYRQILGQKVEFLVSFYNNEISEKSEIFDDQFSVERPDGSNFTLKIRSTKLEDSAMYFCASSEALAGVPGELFFGEGSRLTVL.

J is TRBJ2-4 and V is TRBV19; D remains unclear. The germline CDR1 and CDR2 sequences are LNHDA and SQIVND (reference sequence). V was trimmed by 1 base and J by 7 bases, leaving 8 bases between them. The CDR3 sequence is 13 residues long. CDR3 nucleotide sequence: TGTGCCAGTAGTATAGGGCACAGCAACATTCAGTACTTC. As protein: CASSIGHSNIQYF.

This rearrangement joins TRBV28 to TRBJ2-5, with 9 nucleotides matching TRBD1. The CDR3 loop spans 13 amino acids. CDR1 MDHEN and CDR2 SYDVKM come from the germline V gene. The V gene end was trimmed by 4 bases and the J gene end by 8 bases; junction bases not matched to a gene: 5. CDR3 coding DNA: TGTGCCAGCAGTTCCCGGGACAGGGAAACCCAGTACTTC. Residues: CASSSRDRETQYF.

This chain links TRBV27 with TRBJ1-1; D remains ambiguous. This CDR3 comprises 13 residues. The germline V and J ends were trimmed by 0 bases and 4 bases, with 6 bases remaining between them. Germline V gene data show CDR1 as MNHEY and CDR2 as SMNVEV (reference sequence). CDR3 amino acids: CASSLSGSTEAFF. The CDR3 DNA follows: TGTGCCAGCAGTTTATCAGGGAGCACTGAAGCTTTCTTT.

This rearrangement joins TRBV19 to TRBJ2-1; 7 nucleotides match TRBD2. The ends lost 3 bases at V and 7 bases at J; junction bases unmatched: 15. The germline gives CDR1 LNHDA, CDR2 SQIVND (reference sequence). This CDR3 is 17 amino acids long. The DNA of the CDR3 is TGTGCCAGTAGTATTGCCCTGCCGGGGAGGGGACGGAATGAGCAGTTCTTC. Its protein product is CASSIALPGRGRNEQFF.

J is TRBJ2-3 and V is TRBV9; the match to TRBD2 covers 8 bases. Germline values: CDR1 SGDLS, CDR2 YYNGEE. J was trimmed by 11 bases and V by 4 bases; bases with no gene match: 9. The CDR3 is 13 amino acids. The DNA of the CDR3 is TGTGCCAGCAGCTCCCCGGGGGGGACTTGGCAGTATTTT. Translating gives CASSSPGGTWQYF.

The CDR3 reads CASSTAADPDSYNEQFF. CDR3 nucleotides: TGCGCCAGCAGCACGGCGGCCGATCCCGACTCCTACAATGAGCAGTTCTTC. The chain has TRBV5-1 and TRBJ2-1; unclear D gene. The V gene lost 4 bases and the J gene lost 0 bases, with 17 bases spanning the gap. The CDR3 length is 17 residues. The germline V gene has CDR1 SGHRS and CDR2 YFSETQ.

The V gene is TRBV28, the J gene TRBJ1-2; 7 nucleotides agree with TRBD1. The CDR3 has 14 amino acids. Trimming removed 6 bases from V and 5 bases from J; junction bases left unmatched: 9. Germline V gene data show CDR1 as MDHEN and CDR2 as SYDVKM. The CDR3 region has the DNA TGTGCCAGCAGGAGGACAGGAGATGTATATGGCTACACCTTC. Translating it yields CASRRTGDVYGYTF.

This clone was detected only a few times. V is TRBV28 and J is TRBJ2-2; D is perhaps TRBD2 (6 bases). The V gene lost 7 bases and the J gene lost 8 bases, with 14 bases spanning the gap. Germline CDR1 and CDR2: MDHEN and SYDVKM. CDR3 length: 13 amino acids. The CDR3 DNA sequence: TGTGCCAGCACGCAGGGAGGAGTAGGGGAGCTGTTTTTT. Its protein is CASTQGGVGELFF. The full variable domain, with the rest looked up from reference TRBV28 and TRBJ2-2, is DVKVTQSSRYLVKRTGEKVFLECVQDMDHENMFWYRQDPGLGLRLIYFSYDVKMKEKGDIPEGYSVSREKKERFSLILESASTNQTSMYLCASTQGGVGELFFGEGSRLTVL.

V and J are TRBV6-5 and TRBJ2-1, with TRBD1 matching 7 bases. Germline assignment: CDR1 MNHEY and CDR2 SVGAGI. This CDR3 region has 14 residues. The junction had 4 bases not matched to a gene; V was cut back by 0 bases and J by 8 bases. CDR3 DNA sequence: TGTGCCAGCAGTTACTCGACAGGGAAATATGAGCAGTTCTTC. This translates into CASSYSTGKYEQFF.

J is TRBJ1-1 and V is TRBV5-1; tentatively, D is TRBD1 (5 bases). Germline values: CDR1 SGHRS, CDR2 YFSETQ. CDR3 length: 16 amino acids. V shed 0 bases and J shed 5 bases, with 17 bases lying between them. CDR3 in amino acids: CASSLEGAGGGTEAFF. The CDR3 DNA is TGCGCCAGCAGCTTGGAAGGGGCCGGGGGGGGAACTGAAGCTTTCTTT.

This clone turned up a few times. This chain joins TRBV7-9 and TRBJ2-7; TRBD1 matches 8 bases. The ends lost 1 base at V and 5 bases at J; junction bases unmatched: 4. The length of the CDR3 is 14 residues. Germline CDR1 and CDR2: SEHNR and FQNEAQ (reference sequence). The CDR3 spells CASSLGQGLNEQYF. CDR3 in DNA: TGTGCCAGCAGCTTAGGACAGGGGTTGAACGAGCAGTACTTC.

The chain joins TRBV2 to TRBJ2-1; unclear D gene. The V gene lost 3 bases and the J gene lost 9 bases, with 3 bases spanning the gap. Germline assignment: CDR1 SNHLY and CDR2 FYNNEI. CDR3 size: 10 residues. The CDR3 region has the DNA TGTGCCAGCAGTGACGGTGAGCAGTTCTTC. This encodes CASSDGEQFF.

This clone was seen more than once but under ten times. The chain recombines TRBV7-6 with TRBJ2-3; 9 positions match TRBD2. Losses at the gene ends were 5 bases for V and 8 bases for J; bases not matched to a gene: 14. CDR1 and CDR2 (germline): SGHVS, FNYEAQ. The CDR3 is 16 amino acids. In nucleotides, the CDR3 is TGTGCCAGCAGCAGCTTAGCGGGAGCGGGCGGTAGTACGCAGTATTTT. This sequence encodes CASSSLAGAGGSTQYF. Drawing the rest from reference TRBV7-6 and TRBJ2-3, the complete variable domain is GAGVSQSPRYKVTKRGQDVALRCDPISGHVSLYWYRQALGQGPEFLTYFNYEAQQDKSGLPNDRFSAERPEGSISTLTIQRTEQRDSAMYRCASSSLAGAGGSTQYFGPGTRLTVL.

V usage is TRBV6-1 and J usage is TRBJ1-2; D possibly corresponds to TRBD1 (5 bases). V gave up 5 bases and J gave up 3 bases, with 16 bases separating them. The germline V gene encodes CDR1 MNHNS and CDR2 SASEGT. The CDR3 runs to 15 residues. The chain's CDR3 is CASSPMGGVDYGYTF. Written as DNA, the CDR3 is TGTGCCAGCAGTCCGATGGGGGGGGTTGACTATGGCTACACCTTC.

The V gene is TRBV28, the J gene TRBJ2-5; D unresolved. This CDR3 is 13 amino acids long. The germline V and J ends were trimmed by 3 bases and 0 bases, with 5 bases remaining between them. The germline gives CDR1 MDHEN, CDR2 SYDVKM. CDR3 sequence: CASSLQNQETQYF. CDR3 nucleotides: TGTGCCAGCAGTTTGCAGAACCAAGAGACCCAGTACTTC.

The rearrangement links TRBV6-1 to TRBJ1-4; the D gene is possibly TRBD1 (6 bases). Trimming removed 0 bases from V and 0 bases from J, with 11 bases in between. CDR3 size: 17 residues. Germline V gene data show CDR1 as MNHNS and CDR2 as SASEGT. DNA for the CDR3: TGTGCCAGCAGTGAAGCGGAACAGGGCGCAACTAATGAAAAACTGTTTTTT. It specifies CASSEAEQGATNEKLFF.

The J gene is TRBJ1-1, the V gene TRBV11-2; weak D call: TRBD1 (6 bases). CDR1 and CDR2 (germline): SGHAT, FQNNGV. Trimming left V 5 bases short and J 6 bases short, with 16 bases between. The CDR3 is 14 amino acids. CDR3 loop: CASSQLQGRAEAFF. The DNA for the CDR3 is TGTGCCAGCAGCCAGCTACAGGGTAGGGCTGAAGCTTTCTTT. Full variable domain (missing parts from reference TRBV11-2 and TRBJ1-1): EAGVAQSPRYKIIEKRQSVAFWCNPISGHATLYWYQQILGQGPKLLIQFQNNGVVDDSQLPKDRFSAERLKGVDSTLKIQPAKLEDSAVYLCASSQLQGRAEAFFGQGTRLTVV.

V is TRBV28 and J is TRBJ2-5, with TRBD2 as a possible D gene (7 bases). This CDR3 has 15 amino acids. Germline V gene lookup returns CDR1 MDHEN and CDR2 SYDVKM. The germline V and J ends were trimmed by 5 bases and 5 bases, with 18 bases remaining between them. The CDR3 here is CASSRGRGFGETQYF. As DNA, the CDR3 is TGTGCCAGCAGTAGGGGGAGGGGGTTTGGGGAGACCCAGTACTTC.

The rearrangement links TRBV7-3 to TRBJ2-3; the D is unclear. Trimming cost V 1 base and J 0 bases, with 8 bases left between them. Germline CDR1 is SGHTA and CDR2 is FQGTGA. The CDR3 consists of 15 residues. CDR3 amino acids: CASSLNPGSTDTQYF. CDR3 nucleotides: TGTGCCAGCAGCTTAAATCCAGGTAGCACAGATACGCAGTATTTT.

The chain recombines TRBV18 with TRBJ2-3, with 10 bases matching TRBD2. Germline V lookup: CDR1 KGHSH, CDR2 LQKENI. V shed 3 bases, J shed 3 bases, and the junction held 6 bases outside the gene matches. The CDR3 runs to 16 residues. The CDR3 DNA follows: TGTGCCAGCTCACCTCAATCTAGCGGGGGTACAGATACGCAGTATTTT. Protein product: CASSPQSSGGTDTQYF.

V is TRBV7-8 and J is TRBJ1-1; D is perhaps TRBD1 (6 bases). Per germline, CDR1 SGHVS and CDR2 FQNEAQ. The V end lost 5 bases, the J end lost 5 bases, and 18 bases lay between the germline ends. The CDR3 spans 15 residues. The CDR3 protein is CASSRPQGSRTEAFF. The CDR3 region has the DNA TGTGCCAGCAGCCGTCCTCAGGGGTCAAGGACTGAAGCTTTCTTT.

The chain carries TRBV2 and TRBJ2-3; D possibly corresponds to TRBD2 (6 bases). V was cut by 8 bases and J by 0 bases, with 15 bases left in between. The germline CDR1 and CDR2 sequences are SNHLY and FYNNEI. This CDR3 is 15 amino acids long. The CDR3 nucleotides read TGTGCCAGCGACCGGGACTCCACTAGCACAGATACGCAGTATTTT. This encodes CASDRDSTSTDTQYF.

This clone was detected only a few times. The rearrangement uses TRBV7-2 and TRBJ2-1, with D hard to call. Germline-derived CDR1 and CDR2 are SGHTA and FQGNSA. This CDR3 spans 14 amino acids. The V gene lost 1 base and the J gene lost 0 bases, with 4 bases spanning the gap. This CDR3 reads CASSLVNSYNEQFF. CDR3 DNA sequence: TGTGCCAGCAGCTTAGTCAACTCCTACAATGAGCAGTTCTTC.

The CDR3 DNA sequence: TGTGCCTGGAGAGACCAGGGGTACGGGGGCTACACCTTC. This encodes CAWRDQGYGGYTF. The rearrangement links TRBV30 to TRBJ1-2, with D maybe TRBD1 (6 bases). The CDR3 length is 13 residues. Germline V CDR1 and CDR2: GTSNPN, SVGIG (reference sequence). Trimming took 3 bases from V and 8 from J, leaving 16 bases between them.